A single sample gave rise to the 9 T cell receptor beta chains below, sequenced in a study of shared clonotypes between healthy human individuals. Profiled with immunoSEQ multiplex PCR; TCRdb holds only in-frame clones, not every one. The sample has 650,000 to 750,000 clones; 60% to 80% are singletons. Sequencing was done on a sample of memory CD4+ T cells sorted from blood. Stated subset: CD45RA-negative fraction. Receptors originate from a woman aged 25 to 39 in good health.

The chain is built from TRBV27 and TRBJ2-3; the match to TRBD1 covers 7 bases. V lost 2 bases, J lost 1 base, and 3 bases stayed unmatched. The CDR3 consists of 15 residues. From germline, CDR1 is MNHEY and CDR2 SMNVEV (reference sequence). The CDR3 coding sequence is TGTGCCAGCAGTTTAAAGGGGGCAGGCACAGATACGCAGTATTTT. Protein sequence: CASSLKGAGTDTQYF.

CDR3 nucleotide sequence: TGTGCCAGCAGCCCGGGGTCCTCTCGGTATGGCTACACCTTC. It specifies CASSPGSSRYGYTF. The chain recombines TRBV5-4 with TRBJ1-2, with unresolved D. This CDR3 is 14 amino acids long. Trimming left V 4 bases short and J 5 bases short, with 15 bases between. CDR1 is SGHNT and CDR2 is YYREEE in the germline V gene (reference sequence).

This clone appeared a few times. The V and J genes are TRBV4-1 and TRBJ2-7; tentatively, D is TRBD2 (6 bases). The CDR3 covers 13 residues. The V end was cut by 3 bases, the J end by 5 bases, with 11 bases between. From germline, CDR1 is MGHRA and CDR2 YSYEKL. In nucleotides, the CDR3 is TGCGCCAGCAGCCACCCACGACTAGACGAGCAGTACTTC. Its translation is CASSHPRLDEQYF.

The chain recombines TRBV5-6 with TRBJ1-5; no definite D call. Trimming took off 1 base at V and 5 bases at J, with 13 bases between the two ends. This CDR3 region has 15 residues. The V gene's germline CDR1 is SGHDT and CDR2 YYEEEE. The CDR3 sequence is CASSLYGRSDQPQHF. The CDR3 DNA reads TGTGCCAGCAGCTTGTACGGGCGTTCGGATCAGCCCCAGCATTTT.

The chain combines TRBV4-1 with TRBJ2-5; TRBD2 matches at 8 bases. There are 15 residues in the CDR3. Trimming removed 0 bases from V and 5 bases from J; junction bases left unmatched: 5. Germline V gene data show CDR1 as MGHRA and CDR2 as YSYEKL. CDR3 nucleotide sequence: TGCGCCAGCAGCCAAGAGCCGGGAGGGTATGAGACCCAGTACTTC. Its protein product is CASSQEPGGYETQYF.

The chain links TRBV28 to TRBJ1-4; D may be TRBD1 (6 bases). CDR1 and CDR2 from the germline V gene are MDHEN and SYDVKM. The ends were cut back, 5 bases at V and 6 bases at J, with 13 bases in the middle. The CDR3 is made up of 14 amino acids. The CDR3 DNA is TGTGCCAGCAGTCTTCCACAGGGCGATGAAAAACTGTTTTTT. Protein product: CASSLPQGDEKLFF. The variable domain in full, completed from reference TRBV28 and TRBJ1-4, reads DVKVTQSSRYLVKRTGEKVFLECVQDMDHENMFWYRQDPGLGLRLIYFSYDVKMKEKGDIPEGYSVSREKKERFSLILESASTNQTSMYLCASSLPQGDEKLFFGSGTQLSVL.

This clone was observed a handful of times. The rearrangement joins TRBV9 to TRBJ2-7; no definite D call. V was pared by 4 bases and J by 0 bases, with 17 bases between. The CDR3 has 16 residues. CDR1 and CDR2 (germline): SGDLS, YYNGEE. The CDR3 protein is CASSPGHGQSSYEQYF. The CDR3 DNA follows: TGTGCCAGCAGCCCCGGGCACGGGCAGAGCTCCTACGAGCAGTACTTC.

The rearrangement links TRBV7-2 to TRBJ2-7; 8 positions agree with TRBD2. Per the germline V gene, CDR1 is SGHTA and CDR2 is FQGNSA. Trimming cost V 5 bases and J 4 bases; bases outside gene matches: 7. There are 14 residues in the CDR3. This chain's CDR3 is CASSRTSGEYEQYF. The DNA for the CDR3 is TGTGCCAGCAGCCGAACTAGCGGAGAATACGAGCAGTACTTC. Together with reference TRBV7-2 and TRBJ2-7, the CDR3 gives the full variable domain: GAGVSQSPSNKVTEKGKDVELRCDPISGHTALYWYRQSLGQGLEFLIYFQGNSAPDKSGLPSDRFSAERTGGSVSTLTIQRTQQEDSAVYLCASSRTSGEYEQYFGPGTRLTVT.

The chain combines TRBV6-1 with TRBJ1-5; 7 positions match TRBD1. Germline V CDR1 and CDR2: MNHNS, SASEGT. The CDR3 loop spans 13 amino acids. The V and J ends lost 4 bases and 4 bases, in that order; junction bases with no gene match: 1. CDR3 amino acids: CASSAGQNQPQHF. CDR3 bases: TGTGCCAGCAGTGCGGGACAGAATCAGCCCCAGCATTTT.